This T cell receptor beta chain was obtained from a study of PD-1 blockade in mismatch repair-deficient tumors. Method: immunoSEQ multiplex PCR; TCRdb's copy keeps in-frame clones and lacks some. The sample lists 50,000 or so clones, 77% occurring once. Trimming shortened V by 1 base and J by 2 bases, and 13 bases separated the two germline ends. Germline-derived CDR1 and CDR2 are GTSNPN and SVGIG (reference sequence). This CDR3 comprises 15 residues. This clone was recorded only once. Its antigen is undetermined. Broader study findings: Tumor-resident clones, often undetectable pretreatment in blood, expanded then contracted after pembrolizumab.

Every patient had mismatch repair deficiency by PCR or immunohistochemistry. The V and J genes are TRBV30 and TRBJ2-3, with D uncertain. The material was PBMCs, obtained before pembrolizumab treatment. The clonotype was recovered from an adult with mismatch repair-deficient cancer. CDR3 sequence (DNA): TGTGCCTGGAGTGGACTTGGGGTGGCCACAGATACGCAGTATTTT. Amino acids: CAWSGLGVATDTQYF.